The clone carrying this TCR beta chain came up many times. Its matching antigen is unknown. This specimen comes from a study of early T cells in non-severe SARS-CoV-2 infection. Turning to the study itself: Sequencing used unsorted whole-blood bulk RNA, so chains lack pairing.

Study-wide results and limits: VDJdb matching favored anti-spike CD8 responses, missing private and CD4 specificities.

Individual cDNA molecules were tagged with unique molecular identifiers, the study reported. TCRdb reanalysed the 5' RACE reads using MiXCR and keeps one entry per CDR3 protein. The table has about 81,000 distinct CDR3 sequences, 11% to 15% seen once; the top ten hold about 10%. V lost 0 bases to trimming and J lost 6 bases, with 13 bases between them. The CDR3 has 14 amino acids. Germline CDR1 is SGHNT and CDR2 is YYREEE (reference sequence). The sequenced sample was whole blood. This clonotype originated in an adult who was a healthcare worker with PCR-confirmed SARS-CoV-2 infection or an uninfected control (not recorded which). The chain combines TRBV5-4 with TRBJ2-7; tentatively, D is TRBD2 (5 bases). The DNA of the CDR3 is TGTGCCAGCAGCTTGGGGCTAGCTAGTCTCGAGCAGTACTTC. This sequence encodes CASSLGLASLEQYF.